Below, 21 T cell receptor beta chains from the same sample are listed, as sequenced in a study of PD-L1 blockade in urothelial cancer (dated by TCRdb to the late 2010s). The library was built by means of the immunoSEQ multiplex PCR assay. TCRdb provides this immuneACCESS table in a form limited to in-frame rearrangements. Some clones are lacking; in checked studies, under half of them reflect an unresolved V gene, and why the rest are absent is not known. The sample has roughly 42,000 clones on record, 81% of them singletons. Approximately 2.9% of the sample goes to the ten largest clones. Sequencing was performed on PBMCs, taken around atezolizumab (anti-PD-L1) treatment. The receptors stem from a man in his sixties or seventies with urothelial cancer.

This sequence joins TRBV27 and TRBJ2-7, with TRBD1 as a possible D gene (5 bases). In germline, CDR1 is MNHEY, CDR2 SMNVEV (reference sequence). CDR3 length: 13 residues. The V end lost 7 bases, the J end lost 0 bases, and 10 bases lay between the germline ends. CDR3 region: CASTGHRSYEQYF. In nucleotides, the CDR3 is TGTGCCAGCACCGGACACCGCTCCTACGAGCAGTACTTC.

This clone was seen just once. The chain uses TRBV5-1 and TRBJ2-7, with D unresolved. The V end lost 4 bases, the J end lost 1 base, and 15 bases lay between the germline ends. This CDR3 has 15 residues. Germline CDR1 is SGHRS and CDR2 is YFSETQ. CDR3 sequence: CASSLIESSSYEQYF. CDR3 in DNA: TGCGCCAGCAGCCTGATCGAGAGTAGTTCCTACGAGCAGTACTTC. Full variable domain (rest looked up from reference TRBV5-1 and TRBJ2-7): KAGVTQTPRYLIKTRGQQVTLSCSPISGHRSVSWYQQTPGQGLQFLFEYFSETQRNKGNFPGRFSGRQFSNSRSEMNVSTLELGDSALYLCASSLIESSSYEQYFGPGTRLTVT.

This chain connects TRBV9 to TRBJ2-3, with a tentative D call TRBD1 (6 bases). This CDR3 is built from 14 residues. Per germline, CDR1 SGDLS and CDR2 YYNGEE. V lost 5 bases to trimming and J lost 2 bases, with 12 bases between them. The CDR3 reads CASSTTGFTDTQYF. The CDR3 DNA reads as TGTGCCAGCAGTACAACAGGGTTCACAGATACGCAGTATTTT.

The gene calls are TRBV7-2 and TRBJ2-1; no clear D gene. Trimming took 7 bases from V and 1 from J, leaving 8 bases between them. This CDR3 spans 13 amino acids. Germline CDR1 SGHTA, CDR2 FQGNSA. The chain's CDR3 is CASTPGSYNEQFF. CDR3 DNA: TGTGCCAGCACCCCAGGTTCCTACAATGAGCAGTTCTTC.

The chain is built from TRBV6-4 and TRBJ1-2, with a tentative D call TRBD1 (6 bases). This CDR3 is built from 13 residues. The germline gives CDR1 MRHNA, CDR2 SNTAGT. The V and J ends lost 2 bases and 8 bases respectively, with 12 bases between them. The CDR3 reads CASSDLGASGYTF. The DNA for the CDR3 is TGTGCCAGCAGTGACCTGGGGGCAAGCGGCTACACCTTC.

This clone was detected only a few times. The chain carries TRBV2 and TRBJ1-2, with D possibly matching TRBD1 (5 bases). The germline CDR1 and CDR2 sequences are SNHLY and FYNNEI. This CDR3 has 12 residues. V was pared by 1 base and J by 8 bases, with 8 bases between. CDR3 region: CASSEGGEGYTF. CDR3 DNA: TGTGCCAGCAGTGAAGGGGGCGAGGGCTACACCTTC.

The gene calls are TRBV5-1 and TRBJ2-1, with D unresolved. The CDR3 runs to 16 residues. The V gene lost 2 bases and the J gene lost 2 bases, with 14 bases spanning the gap. CDR1 SGHRS and CDR2 YFSETQ come from the germline V gene. CDR3 nucleotides: TGCGCCAGCAGCTTAGTAGCTGCCCGGGCCTACAATGAGCAGTTCTTC. Translation: CASSLVAARAYNEQFF.

V is TRBV7-3 and J is TRBJ2-1; D is undetermined. Germline CDR1 is SGHTA and CDR2 is FQGTGA. This CDR3 is 13 amino acids long. The V end lost 4 bases, the J end lost 8 bases, and 12 bases lay between the germline ends. The CDR3 loop is CASSSGDRDEQFF. Here the CDR3 DNA reads TGTGCCAGCAGCTCCGGAGATCGGGATGAGCAGTTCTTC. The full variable domain, with the rest looked up from reference TRBV7-3 and TRBJ2-1, is GAGVSQTPSNKVTEKGKYVELRCDPISGHTALYWYRQSLGQGPEFLIYFQGTGAADDSGLPNDRFFAVRPEGSVSTLKIQRTERGDSAVYLCASSSGDRDEQFFGPGTRLTVL.

The chain links TRBV19 to TRBJ2-7; 8 bases align to TRBD2. V shed 5 bases, J shed 3 bases, and the junction held 3 bases outside the gene matches. The CDR3 contains 13 residues. CDR1 is LNHDA, CDR2 SQIVND, per germline (reference sequence). The CDR3 loop is CASSSTSGYEQYF. DNA for the CDR3: TGTGCCAGTAGTTCCACTAGCGGCTACGAGCAGTACTTC.

The chain employs TRBV28 and TRBJ2-3; 9 nucleotides agree with TRBD1. Trimming cost V 3 bases and J 3 bases; bases outside gene matches: 4. The CDR3 extends over 15 amino acids. The germline gives CDR1 MDHEN, CDR2 SYDVKM. CDR3: CASSLRQGVTDTQYF. CDR3 nucleotides: TGTGCCAGCAGTTTGCGACAGGGGGTGACAGATACGCAGTATTTT. Drawing the rest from reference TRBV28 and TRBJ2-3, the complete variable domain is DVKVTQSSRYLVKRTGEKVFLECVQDMDHENMFWYRQDPGLGLRLIYFSYDVKMKEKGDIPEGYSVSREKKERFSLILESASTNQTSMYLCASSLRQGVTDTQYFGPGTRLTVL.

The rearrangement joins TRBV27 to TRBJ2-7, with TRBD2 identical over 13 bases. There are 19 residues in the CDR3. CDR1 and CDR2 (germline): MNHEY, SMNVEV (reference sequence). J gave up 4 bases and V 3 bases, and 15 bases lay outside the gene matches. CDR3 sequence reads: CASSFTGPTGLAGAYEQYF. The CDR3 DNA is TGTGCCAGCAGTTTTACGGGACCTACAGGACTAGCGGGAGCGTACGAGCAGTACTTC.

By share, this clone ranks as medium-sized. The chain couples TRBV27 to TRBJ2-7; no definite D call. The CDR3 covers 13 residues. Trimming removed 1 base from V and 3 bases from J, with 7 bases in between. Germline V gene sequence: CDR1 MNHEY, CDR2 SMNVEV (reference sequence). The CDR3 is CASSLYGDYEQYF. The CDR3 nucleotides read TGTGCCAGCAGTTTATACGGAGACTACGAGCAGTACTTC.

The chain carries TRBV5-1 and TRBJ2-5, with D perhaps matching TRBD1 (6 bases). This CDR3 region has 14 residues. The germline V gene encodes CDR1 SGHRS and CDR2 YFSETQ. V was trimmed by 2 bases and J by 4 bases, leaving 12 bases between them. CDR3 sequence reads: CASSFFGQRETQYF. The CDR3 bases are TGCGCCAGCAGCTTTTTCGGACAGCGAGAGACCCAGTACTTC.

The rearrangement joins TRBV19 to TRBJ2-2, with 7 bases aligning to TRBD1. CDR3 length equals 13 residues. Trimming removed 10 bases from V and 6 bases from J; junction bases left unmatched: 8. Germline lookup yields CDR1 LNHDA and CDR2 SQIVND (reference sequence). The CDR3 region is CATRHTGAGELFF. Written as DNA, the CDR3 is TGTGCCACCAGACACACAGGGGCCGGGGAGCTGTTTTTT.

The chain recombines TRBV20-1 with TRBJ1-2; D unresolved. Germline lookup yields CDR1 DFQATT and CDR2 SNEGSKA (reference sequence). V shed 5 bases and J shed 5 bases, with 6 bases lying between them. This CDR3 comprises 10 residues. The chain's CDR3 is CSAPLYGYTF. In DNA form, the CDR3 reads TGCAGTGCTCCCCTTTATGGCTACACCTTC.

This clone turned up a few times. The rearrangement links TRBV30 to TRBJ1-3; D possibly corresponds to TRBD1 (5 bases). Germline V gene sequence: CDR1 GTSNPN, CDR2 SVGIG (reference sequence). Trimming pared 4 bases from V and 4 bases from J, leaving 8 bases between. This CDR3 contains 12 residues. CDR3 region: CAWKGLGNTIYF. CDR3 in DNA: TGTGCCTGGAAGGGGCTGGGAAACACCATATATTTT.

The chain employs TRBV18 and TRBJ2-7; 8 bases match TRBD1. Germline assignment: CDR1 KGHSH and CDR2 LQKENI. With 6 bases clipped from V and 0 bases from J, the junction kept 10 bases outside the gene matches. The CDR3 consists of 16 residues. The CDR3 DNA sequence: TGTGCCAGCTCGCGAACAGGGGGTTCCAGCTCCTACGAGCAGTACTTC. It encodes CASSRTGGSSSYEQYF. Together with reference TRBV18 and TRBJ2-7, the CDR3 gives the full variable domain: NAGVMQNPRHLVRRRGQEARLRCSPMKGHSHVYWYRQLPEEGLKFMVYLQKENIIDESGMPKERFSAEFPKEGPSILRIQQVVRGDSAAYFCASSRTGGSSSYEQYFGPGTRLTVT.

A single count supports this clone. The chain joins TRBV9 to TRBJ2-1, with a tentative D call TRBD2 (5 bases). The CDR3 consists of 15 residues. Between the trimmed V and J ends, which lost 2 bases and 1 base, there was a span of 10 bases. The germline gives CDR1 SGDLS, CDR2 YYNGEE. CDR3 residues: CASSVMGGSYNEQFF. CDR3 nucleotide sequence: TGTGCCAGCAGCGTTATGGGCGGGTCCTACAATGAGCAGTTCTTC.

This chain connects TRBV5-1 to TRBJ2-3; 7 bases match TRBD2. This CDR3 contains 16 residues. The germline CDR1 and CDR2 sequences are SGHRS and YFSETQ. Unmatched junction bases numbered 5, after V lost 0 bases and J lost 1 base. The CDR3 DNA sequence: TGCGCCAGCAGCTTGGTTTCCCTAGCGGGCACAGATACGCAGTATTTT. This gives the protein CASSLVSLAGTDTQYF.

There are a few counts of this clone. The chain has TRBV7-8 and TRBJ1-3, with D perhaps TRBD1 (6 bases). CDR1 is SGHVS, CDR2 FQNEAQ, per germline. V lost 0 bases and J lost 0, with 15 bases in between. The CDR3 has 18 residues. The CDR3 region has the DNA TGTGCCAGCAGCTTAGCAGATACAGGGTTATACTCTGGAAACACCATATATTTT. Amino acid sequence: CASSLADTGLYSGNTIYF.

This clone appeared a few times. J is TRBJ2-1 and V is TRBV5-1, with D hard to call. Per germline, CDR1 SGHRS and CDR2 YFSETQ. V was shortened by 0 bases and J by 8 bases, with 12 bases between the two germline ends. The CDR3 has 14 amino acids. CDR3 sequence: CASSLDSPGYEQFF. CDR3 nucleotides: TGCGCCAGCAGCTTGGATTCGCCAGGTTATGAGCAGTTCTTC.